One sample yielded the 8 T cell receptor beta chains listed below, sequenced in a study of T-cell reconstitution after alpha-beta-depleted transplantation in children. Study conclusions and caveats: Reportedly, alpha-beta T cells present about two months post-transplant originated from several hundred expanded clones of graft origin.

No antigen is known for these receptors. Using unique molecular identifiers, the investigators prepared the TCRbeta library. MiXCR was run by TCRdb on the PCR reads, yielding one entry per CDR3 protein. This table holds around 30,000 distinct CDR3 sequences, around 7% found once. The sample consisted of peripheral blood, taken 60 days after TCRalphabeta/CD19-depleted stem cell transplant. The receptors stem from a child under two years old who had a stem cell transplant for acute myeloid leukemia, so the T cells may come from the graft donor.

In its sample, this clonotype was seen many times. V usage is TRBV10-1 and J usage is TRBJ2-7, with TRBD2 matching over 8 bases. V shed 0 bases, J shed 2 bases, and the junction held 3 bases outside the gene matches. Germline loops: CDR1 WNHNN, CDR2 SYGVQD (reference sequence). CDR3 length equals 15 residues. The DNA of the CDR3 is TGCGCCAGCAGTGAGTCTCTCGGGGGGGCCTACGAGCAGTACTTC. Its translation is CASSESLGGAYEQYF.

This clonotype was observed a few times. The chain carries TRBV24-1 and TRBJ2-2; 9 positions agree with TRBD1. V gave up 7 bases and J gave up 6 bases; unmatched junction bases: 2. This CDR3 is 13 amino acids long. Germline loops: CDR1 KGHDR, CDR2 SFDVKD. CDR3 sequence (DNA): TGTGCCACCAGGGGACAGGGCTCCGGGGAGCTGTTTTTT. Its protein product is CATRGQGSGELFF.

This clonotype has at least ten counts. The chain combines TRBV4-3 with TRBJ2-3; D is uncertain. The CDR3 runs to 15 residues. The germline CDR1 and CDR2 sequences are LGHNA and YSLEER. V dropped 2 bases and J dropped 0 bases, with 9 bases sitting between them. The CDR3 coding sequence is TGCGCCAGCAGCCAACAGATTCCTAGCACAGATACGCAGTATTTT. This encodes CASSQQIPSTDTQYF.

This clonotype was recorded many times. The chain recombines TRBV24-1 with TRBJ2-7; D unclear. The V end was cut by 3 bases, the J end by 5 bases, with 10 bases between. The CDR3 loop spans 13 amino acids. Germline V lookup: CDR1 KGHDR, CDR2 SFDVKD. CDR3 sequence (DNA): TGTGCCACCAGTGATACCACCGGCGACGAGCAGTACTTC. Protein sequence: CATSDTTGDEQYF.

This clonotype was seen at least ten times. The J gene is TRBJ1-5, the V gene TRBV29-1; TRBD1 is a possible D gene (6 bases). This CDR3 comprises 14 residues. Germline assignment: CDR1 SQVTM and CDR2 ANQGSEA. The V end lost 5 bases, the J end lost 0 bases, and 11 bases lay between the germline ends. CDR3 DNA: TGCAGCGTTCACACAGGGTATAGCAATCAGCCCCAGCATTTT. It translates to CSVHTGYSNQPQHF.

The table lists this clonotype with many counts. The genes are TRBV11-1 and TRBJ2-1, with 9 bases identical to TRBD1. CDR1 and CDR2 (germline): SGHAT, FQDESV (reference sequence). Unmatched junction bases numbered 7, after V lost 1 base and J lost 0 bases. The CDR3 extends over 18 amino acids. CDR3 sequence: CASSLDFRDRVSYNEQFF. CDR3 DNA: TGTGCCAGCAGCTTAGACTTCCGGGACAGGGTCTCCTACAATGAGCAGTTCTTC. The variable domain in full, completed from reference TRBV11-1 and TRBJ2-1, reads EAEVAQSPRYKITEKSQAVAFWCDPISGHATLYWYRQILGQGPELLVQFQDESVVDDSQLPKDRFSAERLKGVDSTLKIQPAELGDSAMYLCASSLDFRDRVSYNEQFFGPGTRLTVL.

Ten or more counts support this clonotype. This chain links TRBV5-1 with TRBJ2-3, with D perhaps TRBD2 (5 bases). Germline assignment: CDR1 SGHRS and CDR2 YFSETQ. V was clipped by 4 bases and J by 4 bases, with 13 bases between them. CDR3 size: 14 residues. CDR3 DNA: TGCGCCAGCAGCGGCGGGCGGACCGCAGATACGCAGTATTTT. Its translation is CASSGGRTADTQYF. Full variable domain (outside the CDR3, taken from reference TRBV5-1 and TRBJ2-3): KAGVTQTPRYLIKTRGQQVTLSCSPISGHRSVSWYQQTPGQGLQFLFEYFSETQRNKGNFPGRFSGRQFSNSRSEMNVSTLELGDSALYLCASSGGRTADTQYFGPGTRLTVL.

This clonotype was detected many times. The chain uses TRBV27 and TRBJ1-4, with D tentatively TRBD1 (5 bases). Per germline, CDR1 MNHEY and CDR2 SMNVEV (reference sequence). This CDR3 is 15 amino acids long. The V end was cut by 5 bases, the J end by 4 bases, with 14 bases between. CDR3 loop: CASSPRARDNEKLFF. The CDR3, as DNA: TGTGCCAGCAGTCCCAGGGCCCGGGATAATGAAAAACTGTTTTTT. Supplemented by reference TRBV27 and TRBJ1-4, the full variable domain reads EAQVTQNPRYLITVTGKKLTVTCSQNMNHEYMSWYRQDPGLGLRQIYYSMNVEVTDKGDVPEGYKVSRKEKRNFPLILESPSPNQTSLYFCASSPRARDNEKLFFGSGTQLSVL.